The 24 T cell receptor beta chains below come from one sample, sequenced in a study of blood T cells in healthy people across ages. The authors ran a second PCR of about 7 to 11 cycles using a sample-barcoded 5' primer and a J-beta primer mix. TCRdb processed the 5' RACE reads anew with MiXCR; each CDR3 protein has one entry. The sample carries hundreds of thousands of distinct CDR3 sequences, around 21% recorded once. Material: blood. The receptors derive from a man between 65 and 80 years old in good health.

This clonotype has only one observation. The chain couples TRBV5-1 to TRBJ2-3, with D uncertain. V was pared by 1 base and J by 0 bases, with 12 bases between. CDR3 length: 16 residues. Germline-derived CDR1 and CDR2 are SGHRS and YFSETQ. CDR3 bases: TGCGCCAGCAGCTTGAGTGTCCGTACCAGCACAGATACGCAGTATTTT. Amino acids: CASSLSVRTSTDTQYF.

The chain combines TRBV15 with TRBJ2-1; no clear D. The CDR3 is 14 residues long. Germline loops: CDR1 LNHNV, CDR2 YYDKDF (reference sequence). The V end was cut by 5 bases, the J end by 2 bases, with 10 bases between. CDR3 DNA sequence: TGTGCCACCAGCGCTAGGAATGCCTACAATGAGCAGTTCTTC. It translates to CATSARNAYNEQFF.

In this sample, this clonotype turned up a few times. This chain links TRBV10-3 with TRBJ1-4, with D possibly TRBD1 on 5 matching bases. The CDR3 runs to 13 residues. Germline CDR1 is ENHRY and CDR2 is SYGVKD. Trimming took 11 bases from V and 7 from J, leaving 17 bases between them. CDR3: CAARGGSGEKLFF. The CDR3 DNA is TGTGCCGCACGCGGGGGGAGCGGTGAAAAACTGTTTTTT.

The chain links TRBV9 to TRBJ2-2, with TRBD1 matching 7 bases. J lost 7 bases, V lost 0 bases, and 9 bases had no gene match. Per germline, CDR1 SGDLS and CDR2 YYNGEE. The CDR3 runs to 16 residues. As DNA, the CDR3 is TGTGCCAGCAGCGTAGCCAACAGGGGAGCGGTCGGGGAGCTGTTTTTT. Amino acid sequence: CASSVANRGAVGELFF.

V is TRBV29-1 and J is TRBJ2-5; 7 nucleotides line up with TRBD2. The J call may be wrong; the DNA end is better matched by TRBJ2-1. This CDR3 spans 16 amino acids. Germline loops: CDR1 SQVTM, CDR2 ANQGSEA. CDR3 region: CSVEDLLLAEDNEQFF. CDR3 nucleotide sequence: TGCAGCGTTGAAGATCTTCTGCTAGCGGAAGACAATGAGCAGTTCTTC.

In this sample, this clonotype turned up a few times. V gene TRBV5-6 combines with J gene TRBJ2-7; TRBD1 agrees at 9 bases. The ends lost 7 bases at V and 2 bases at J; junction bases unmatched: 7. CDR1 is SGHDT and CDR2 is YYEEEE in the germline V gene. This CDR3 contains 14 residues. CDR3 in amino acids: CASYPGTGPYEQYF. CDR3 DNA sequence: TGTGCCAGCTATCCCGGGACAGGGCCCTACGAGCAGTACTTC.

This clonotype came up a few times. Mismatch with germline at one junction end may stem from a read error. J is TRBJ2-7 and V is TRBV3-1, with 11 bases lining up with TRBD2. The CDR3 is 15 amino acids. The V gene's germline CDR1 is LGHDT and CDR2 YNNKEL (reference sequence). The DNA of the CDR3 is TGTGCCAGCAGCCGACTAGCGGGATCCTACAATGAGCAGTCCTTC. This gives the protein CASSRLAGSYNEQSF.

This sequence joins TRBV5-1 and TRBJ2-1; 8 nucleotides line up with TRBD2. The V segment lost 5 bases and the J segment 4 bases; nucleotides outside the gene matches: 11. The CDR3 has 16 amino acids. Germline V gene lookup returns CDR1 SGHRS and CDR2 YFSETQ. CDR3 residues: CASRHSLAEIYNEQFF. CDR3 nucleotides: TGCGCCAGCAGGCATTCACTAGCGGAAATTTACAATGAGCAGTTCTTC.

The chain uses TRBV4-3 and TRBJ2-1; D is ambiguous. Germline V gives CDR1 LGHNA, CDR2 YSLEER. The CDR3 has 15 amino acids. V was trimmed by 0 bases and J by 3 bases, leaving 9 bases between them. CDR3 nucleotide sequence: TGCGCCAGCAGCCAAGATTCCAGGCACTACAATGAGCAGTTCTTC. Its translation: CASSQDSRHYNEQFF.

This clonotype was recorded a few times. V usage is TRBV3-1 and J usage is TRBJ1-1; D unclear. There are 15 residues in the CDR3. Germline lookup yields CDR1 LGHDT and CDR2 YNNKEL (reference sequence). Between the trimmed V and J ends, which lost 0 bases and 0 bases, there was a span of 8 bases. In DNA, the CDR3 is TGTGCCAGCAGCCAAGACGGACGGCTGAACACTGAAGCTTTCTTT. Its protein is CASSQDGRLNTEAFF.

This clonotype was detected a few times. One end of the junction is discordant with germline, which a read error may explain. The chain combines TRBV20-1 with TRBJ2-1, with TRBD2 identical over 8 bases. The germline V gene has CDR1 DFQATT and CDR2 SNEGSKA (reference sequence). This CDR3 comprises 13 residues. The CDR3 protein is CSAPHWTSNEQHF. The CDR3 DNA reads TGCAGTGCTCCCCACTGGACTAGCAACGAGCAGCACTTC.

V usage is TRBV7-9 and J usage is TRBJ2-7, with TRBD2 matching 12 bases. The end of the DNA aligns better with TRBJ2-1, so the J call may be wrong. The CDR3 totals 19 residues. The germline V gene encodes CDR1 SEHNR and CDR2 FQNEAQ (reference sequence). CDR3 sequence: CASSLRLGLAGSAGNEQFF. The CDR3 region has the DNA TGTGCCAGCAGCTTGAGACTCGGACTAGCGGGATCGGCAGGCAATGAGCAGTTCTTC.

This clonotype was detected only a few times. The chain combines TRBV9 with TRBJ2-2; D is unclear. V lost 5 bases to trimming and J lost 6 bases, with 8 bases between them. There are 12 residues in the CDR3. CDR1 is SGDLS, CDR2 YYNGEE, per germline. The CDR3 DNA follows: TGTGCCAGCAGGGGGATCGCCGGGGAGCTGTTTTTT. Protein sequence: CASRGIAGELFF.

A few counts support this clonotype. The rearrangement links TRBV7-2 to TRBJ2-7, with a weak D call TRBD2 (6 bases). V was shortened by 6 bases and J by 6 bases, with 12 bases between the two germline ends. The length of the CDR3 is 12 residues. CDR1 and CDR2 (germline): SGHTA, FQGNSA. CDR3 region: CASRGEVSEQYF. CDR3 bases: TGTGCCAGCAGGGGGGAGGTTAGCGAGCAGTACTTC.

The chain is built from TRBV20-1 and TRBJ2-3, with 9 bases fitting TRBD2. The length of the CDR3 is 15 residues. Germline CDR1 is DFQATT and CDR2 is SNEGSKA (reference sequence). Losses at the gene ends were 4 bases for V and 2 bases for J; bases not matched to a gene: 7. CDR3: CSAKDSGSYTDTQYF. Written as DNA, the CDR3 is TGCAGTGCTAAAGATAGCGGGAGCTACACAGATACGCAGTATTTT.

The gene calls are TRBV5-6 and TRBJ2-7; 7 positions agree with TRBD2. TRBJ2-5 explains the end of the DNA better; the J call may be wrong. There are 16 residues in the CDR3. Germline CDR1 reads SGHDT; CDR2 reads YYEEEE. In DNA, the CDR3 is TGTGCCAGCAGCTTGGAGTTGGGCGGGAGTTTGGAGACCCAGTACTTC. It translates to CASSLELGGSLETQYF.

The chain uses TRBV28 and TRBJ1-4, with 8 bases identical to TRBD1. This CDR3 has 14 amino acids. V trimming: 4 bases; J trimming: 8 bases; junction bases outside the gene matches: 6. Germline CDR1 reads MDHEN; CDR2 reads SYDVKM. CDR3 residues: CASSSQGGVEKLFF. The CDR3 DNA reads TGTGCCAGCAGTTCACAGGGGGGTGTCGAAAAACTGTTTTTT.

This clonotype has a handful of counts. This chain links TRBV3-1 with TRBJ2-5, with D possibly TRBD1 on 5 matching bases. The CDR3 extends over 14 amino acids. Trimming shortened V by 4 bases and J by 1 base, and 10 bases separated the two germline ends. The germline gives CDR1 LGHDT, CDR2 YNNKEL (reference sequence). The CDR3 nucleotides read TGTGCCAGCAGCCGACAGTTCTCCCAAGAGACCCAGTACTTC. Translated, it gives CASSRQFSQETQYF.

In its sample, this clonotype was seen a few times. J is TRBJ2-5 and V is TRBV20-1; D might be TRBD2 (6 bases). Trimming removed 2 bases from V and 4 bases from J, with 14 bases in between. CDR3 length: 14 amino acids. Germline loops: CDR1 DFQATT, CDR2 SNEGSKA (reference sequence). The CDR3 spells CSARYGSGRETQYF. The DNA for the CDR3 is TGCAGTGCTAGATACGGGAGCGGTAGAGAGACCCAGTACTTC.

The chain has TRBV20-1 and TRBJ1-1; no definite D call. Trimming left V 2 bases short and J 7 bases short, with 5 bases between. The CDR3 length is 10 residues. Per germline, CDR1 DFQATT and CDR2 SNEGSKA (reference sequence). The CDR3 is CSARTIEAFF. In DNA, the CDR3 is TGCAGTGCTAGAACCATTGAAGCTTTCTTT.

The sample holds a few counts of this clonotype. The chain uses TRBV11-2 and TRBJ2-3; 9 nucleotides align to TRBD2. The V segment lost 3 bases and the J segment 6 bases; nucleotides outside the gene matches: 16. CDR1 and CDR2 (germline): SGHAT, FQNNGV. The length of the CDR3 is 18 residues. The CDR3 DNA follows: TGTGCCAGCAGCTTTGGGGAGGTAAAAGCGGGAGGAGCTGATACGCAGTATTTT. The encoded protein is CASSFGEVKAGGADTQYF.

The V and J genes are TRBV29-1 and TRBJ2-7, with no clear D. CDR1 SQVTM and CDR2 ANQGSEA come from the germline V gene. V lost 7 bases to trimming and J lost 0 bases, with 7 bases between them. The CDR3 covers 11 residues. This CDR3 reads CSAHSSYEQYF. The CDR3 region has the DNA TGCAGCGCCCATTCCTCCTACGAGCAGTACTTC.

The CDR3 sequence is CASSGQGLAGGPAYF. The CDR3, as DNA: TGCGCCAGCAGCGGACAAGGGCTAGCGGGAGGGCCGGCGTACTTC. V and J are TRBV5-1 and TRBJ2-7; 12 bases are a match to TRBD2. J was trimmed by 12 bases and V by 4 bases; bases with no gene match: 14. Germline V gene data show CDR1 as SGHRS and CDR2 as YFSETQ. The CDR3 has 15 residues.

Notes on this clonotype: The junction and the germline gene differ at one end; a read error may be behind it. The V and J genes are TRBV20-1 and TRBJ2-6; D ambiguous. The germline V gene encodes CDR1 DFQATT and CDR2 SNEGSKA (reference sequence). This CDR3 region has 14 residues. This CDR3 is CSASPSSGVNVLTF. The CDR3 DNA is TGCAGTGCTAGTCCGAGCTCTGGGGTCAACGTCCTGACTTTC.